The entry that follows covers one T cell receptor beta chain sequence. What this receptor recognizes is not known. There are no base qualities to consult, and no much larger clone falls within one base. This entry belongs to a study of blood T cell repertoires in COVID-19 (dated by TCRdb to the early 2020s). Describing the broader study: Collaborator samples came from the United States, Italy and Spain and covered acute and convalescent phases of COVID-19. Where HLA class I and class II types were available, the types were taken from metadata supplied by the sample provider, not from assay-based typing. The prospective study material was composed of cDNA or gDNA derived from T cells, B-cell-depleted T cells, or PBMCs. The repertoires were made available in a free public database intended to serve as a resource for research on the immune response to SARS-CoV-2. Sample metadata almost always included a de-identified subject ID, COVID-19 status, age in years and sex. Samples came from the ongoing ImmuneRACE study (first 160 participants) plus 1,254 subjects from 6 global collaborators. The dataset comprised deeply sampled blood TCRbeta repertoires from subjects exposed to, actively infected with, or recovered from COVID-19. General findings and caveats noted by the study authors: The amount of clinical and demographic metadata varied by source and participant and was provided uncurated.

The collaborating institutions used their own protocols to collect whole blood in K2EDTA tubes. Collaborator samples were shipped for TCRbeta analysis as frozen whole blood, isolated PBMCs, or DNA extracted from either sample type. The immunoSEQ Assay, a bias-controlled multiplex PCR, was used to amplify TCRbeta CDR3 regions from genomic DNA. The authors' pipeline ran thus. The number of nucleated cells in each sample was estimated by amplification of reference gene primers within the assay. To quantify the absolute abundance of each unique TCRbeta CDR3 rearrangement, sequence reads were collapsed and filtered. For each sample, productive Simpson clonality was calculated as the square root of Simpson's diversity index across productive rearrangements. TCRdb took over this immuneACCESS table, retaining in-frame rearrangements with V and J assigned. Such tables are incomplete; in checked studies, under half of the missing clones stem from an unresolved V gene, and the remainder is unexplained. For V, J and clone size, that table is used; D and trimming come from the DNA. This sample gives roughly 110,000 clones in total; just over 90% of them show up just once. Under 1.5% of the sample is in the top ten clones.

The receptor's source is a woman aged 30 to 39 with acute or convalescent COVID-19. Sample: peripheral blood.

The DNA is as follows: TGTGCCATCAGTCGGGACTACGCAACCTACGAGCAGTACTTC. This gives the protein CAISRDYATYEQYF. The receptor chain draws on TRBV10-3 and TRBJ2-7, with TRBD2 matching 7 junction bases. V has 5 bases trimmed and J has 2 bases trimmed; junction bases matching no gene number 6. The CDR3 has 14 amino acids, counting the end cysteine and phenylalanine. Left in the record is the CDR3 DNA by itself, 42 bases read in frame from the first base. Taken from the germline V gene, the CDR1 and CDR2 loops are ENHRY and SYGVKD.